A single sample is the source of the 14 T cell receptor beta chains below, sequenced in a study of response to subunit inactivated influenza vaccine. TCRdb reanalysed the RT-PCR reads using MiXCR and keeps one entry per CDR3 protein. The table has fewer than 650,000 distinct CDR3 sequences, approximately 13% seen once. Sequencing was performed on PBMCs from blood, taken about 40 days after vaccination. The receptors stem from a man in his fifties who received an inactivated influenza vaccine.

With respect to this clonotype: The junction and the germline gene differ at one end; a read error may be behind it. This chain links TRBV4-3 with TRBJ2-7; 7 bases are shared with TRBD2. The CDR3 is 16 amino acids. Germline V lookup: CDR1 LGHNA, CDR2 YSLEER. The CDR3 is CASSQEIRDYSYEQYF. CDR3 coding DNA: TGCGCCAGCAGCCAAGAAATAAGGGACTACTCCTACGAGCAATACTTC.

This clonotype has a count of ten or more. The V gene is TRBV29-1, the J gene TRBJ2-7; 7 nucleotides agree with TRBD1. The V and J ends lost 0 bases and 12 bases, in that order; junction bases with no gene match: 11. Germline V CDR1 and CDR2: SQVTM, ANQGSEA. There are 13 residues in the CDR3. Here the CDR3 DNA reads TGCAGCGTTGAAGAGTCCCCATCGACAGGGCTGTACTTC. Its translation is CSVEESPSTGLYF.

This clonotype was detected a few times. The V and J genes are TRBV11-2 and TRBJ2-2, with 7 bases aligning to TRBD1. V dropped 1 base and J dropped 6; count of bases not matched to a gene: 5. CDR3 length: 15 amino acids. Germline V lookup: CDR1 SGHAT, CDR2 FQNNGV. CDR3 residues: CASSLGQGSSGELFF. The CDR3 DNA reads TGTGCCAGCAGCTTAGGACAGGGTAGCTCCGGGGAGCTGTTTTTT.

Ten or more counts support this clonotype. The chain has TRBV25-1 and TRBJ2-7; no firm D call. Trimming removed 4 bases from V and 0 bases from J, with 7 bases in between. The CDR3 is 13 amino acids. Germline assignment: CDR1 MGHDK and CDR2 SYGVNS. CDR3 residues: CASSGASSYEQYF. The DNA of the CDR3 is TGTGCCAGCAGTGGGGCAAGCTCCTACGAGCAGTACTTC.

This clonotype was observed a handful of times. The genes are TRBV9 and TRBJ2-3; 8 bases are shared with TRBD2. The CDR3 covers 17 residues. V trimming: 3 bases; J trimming: 3 bases; junction bases outside the gene matches: 12. CDR1 and CDR2 (germline): SGDLS, YYNGEE. The chain's CDR3 is CASSGPLAGRRTDTQYF. DNA of the CDR3: TGTGCCAGCAGCGGACCATTAGCGGGAAGGCGGACAGATACGCAGTATTTT.

This clonotype was picked up one time. Since a much larger clone is just one base distant, this may be a read error. The rearrangement links TRBV4-3 to TRBJ2-5; D unresolved. Looked up from germline, CDR1 is LGHNA and CDR2 is YSLEER. The CDR3 loop spans 14 amino acids. In DNA form, the CDR3 reads TGCGGCAGCAGCCAAGATTTTGAGCGAGAGACCCAGTACTTC. Its translation is CGSSQDFERETQYF.

This clonotype showed up just a few times. This sequence joins TRBV4-3 and TRBJ2-2, with TRBD2 identical over 12 bases. The ends lost 1 base at V and 4 bases at J; junction bases unmatched: 4. The CDR3 sequence is 17 residues long. CDR1 is LGHNA, CDR2 YSLEER, per germline. The CDR3 nucleotides are TGCGCCAGCAGCCAAGGGGCTAGCGGGGGGGCCACCGGGGAGCTGTTTTTT. This encodes CASSQGASGGATGELFF.

V gene TRBV6-2 or TRBV6-3 combines with J gene TRBJ2-7, with D perhaps TRBD2 (5 bases). The CDR3 contains 14 residues. Germline loops: CDR1 MNHEY, CDR2 SVGEGT. The V gene lost 5 bases and the J gene lost 6 bases, with 17 bases spanning the gap. The CDR3 coding sequence is TGTGCCAGCAGTGGCGGAATCTTACGGGGCGAGCAGTACTTC. This codes for CASSGGILRGEQYF.

This clonotype occurred a few times. The chain joins TRBV14 to TRBJ2-3; 7 bases map to TRBD2. V trimming: 2 bases; J trimming: 4 bases; junction bases outside the gene matches: 6. The CDR3 extends over 15 amino acids. Germline CDR1 is SGHDN and CDR2 is FVKESK. Here the CDR3 reads CASSQLRGGADTQYF. Written as DNA, the CDR3 is TGTGCCAGCAGCCAATTGCGCGGGGGAGCAGATACGCAGTATTTT.

The gene calls are TRBV7-9 and TRBJ2-6, with 10 nucleotides matching TRBD1. This CDR3 is 17 amino acids long. Germline CDR1 and CDR2: SEHNR and FQNEAQ (reference sequence). With 7 bases clipped from V and 0 bases from J, the junction kept 6 bases outside the gene matches. The DNA for the CDR3 is TGTGCCAGCACCAGGAGGACAGGGGGCTCTGGGGCCAACGTCCTGACTTTC. It translates to CASTRRTGGSGANVLTF. The full variable domain, its missing parts supplied by reference TRBV7-9 and TRBJ2-6, is DTGVSQNPRHKITKRGQNVTFRCDPISEHNRLYWYRQTLGQGPEFLTYFQNEAQLEKSRLLSDRFSAERPKGSFSTLEIQRTEQGDSAMYLCASTRRTGGSGANVLTFGAGSRLTVL.

In DNA form, the CDR3 reads TGTGCCAGCAGCTTAGACCCCCGGGGGACAGGGGTAGGAGAGACCCAGTACTTC. It translates to CASSLDPRGTGVGETQYF. The V and J genes are TRBV7-7 and TRBJ2-5; 10 bases are shared with TRBD1. J gave up 4 bases and V 1 base, and 12 bases lay outside the gene matches. Germline values: CDR1 SSHAT, CDR2 FNYEAQ (reference sequence). The CDR3 contains 18 residues. The variable domain in full, with the rest retrieved from reference TRBV7-7 and TRBJ2-5, is GAGVSQSPRYKVTKRGQDVTLRCDPISSHATLYWYQQALGQGPEFLTYFNYEAQPDKSGLPSDRFSAERPEGSISTLTIQRTEQRDSAMYRCASSLDPRGTGVGETQYFGPGTRLLVL.

This sequence joins TRBV7-2 and TRBJ2-7; 7 positions match TRBD1. The V segment lost 2 bases and the J segment 2 bases; nucleotides outside the gene matches: 6. The germline CDR1 and CDR2 sequences are SGHTA and FQGNSA. The CDR3 contains 15 residues. CDR3 sequence (DNA): TGTGCCAGCAGCTTAAGGACAGGTGCCACCTACGAGCAGTACTTC. It yields the protein CASSLRTGATYEQYF.

Many counts were recorded for this clonotype. The V and J genes are TRBV12-3 or TRBV12-4 and TRBJ1-2, with no clear D. The CDR3 spans 15 residues. V lost 3 bases and J 5 bases, leaving 16 bases between the germline ends. The CDR3 region is CASSFWAFLTYGYTF. In nucleotides, the CDR3 is TGTGCCAGCAGTTTTTGGGCCTTTCTTACGTATGGCTACACCTTC.

The chain combines TRBV7-2 with TRBJ1-5; no firm D call. The CDR3 is made up of 15 amino acids. Trimming left V 5 bases short and J 9 bases short, with 20 bases between. CDR1 SGHTA and CDR2 FQGNSA come from the germline V gene. The CDR3 nucleotides are TGTGCCAGCAGCCTGAAAGCGGGCCTAGTAGGGCCCCAGCATTTT. This gives the protein CASSLKAGLVGPQHF. Full variable domain (outside the CDR3, taken from reference TRBV7-2 and TRBJ1-5): GAGVSQSPSNKVTEKGKDVELRCDPISGHTALYWYRQSLGQGLEFLIYFQGNSAPDKSGLPSDRFSAERTGGSVSTLTIQRTQQEDSAVYLCASSLKAGLVGPQHFGDGTRLSIL.